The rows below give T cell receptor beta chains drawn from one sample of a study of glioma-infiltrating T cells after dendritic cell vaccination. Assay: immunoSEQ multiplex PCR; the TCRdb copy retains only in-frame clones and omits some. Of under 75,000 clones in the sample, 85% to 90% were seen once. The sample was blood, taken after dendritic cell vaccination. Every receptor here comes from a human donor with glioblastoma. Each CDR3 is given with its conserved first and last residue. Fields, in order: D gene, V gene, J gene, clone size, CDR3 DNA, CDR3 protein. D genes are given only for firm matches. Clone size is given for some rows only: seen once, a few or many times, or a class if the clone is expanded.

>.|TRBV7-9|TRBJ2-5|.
TGTGCCAGCAGCTTTTCGGGGTCTCTGGGGGAGACCCAGTACTTC
CASSFSGSLGETQYF
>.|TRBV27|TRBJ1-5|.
TGTGCCAGCAGTTTATCGATGGGGGCAGGGCAGCCCCAGCATTTT
CASSLSMGAGQPQHF
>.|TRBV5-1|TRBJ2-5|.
TGCGCCAGCAGCTTGGACGTCAGCCAAGAGACCCAGTACTTC
CASSLDVSQETQYF
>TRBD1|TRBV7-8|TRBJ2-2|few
TGTGCCAGCAGCGGAAGCGGGACAGGGGTGACCGGGGAGCTGTTTTTT
CASSGSGTGVTGELFF
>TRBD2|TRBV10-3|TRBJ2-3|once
TGTGCCATCAGCGGGGGGACAGATACGCAGTATTTT
CAISGGTDTQYF
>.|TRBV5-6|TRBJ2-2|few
TGTGCCAGCAGCTTGAGTCTAGCGCCCGGGGAGCTGTTTTTT
CASSLSLAPGELFF
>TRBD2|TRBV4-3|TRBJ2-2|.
TGCGCCAGCAGCCAAGGGACTAGCGGGATTCACACCGGGGAGCTGTTTTTT
CASSQGTSGIHTGELFF
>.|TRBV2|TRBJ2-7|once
TGTGCCAGCAGTGAACATGTCTACGAGCAGTACTTC
CASSEHVYEQYF
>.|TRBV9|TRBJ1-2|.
TGTGCCAGCAGGTCCGGACGGGGAGTTTATGGCTACACCTTC
CASRSGRGVYGYTF
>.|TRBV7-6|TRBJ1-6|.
TGTGCCAGCAGTTCCGGTGATTCACCCCTCCACTTT
CASSSGDSPLHF
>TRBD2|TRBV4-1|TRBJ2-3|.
TGCGCCAGCAGCCAAACAGGCTCTAGCGGGGGAACAGATACGCAGTATTTT
CASSQTGSSGGTDTQYF
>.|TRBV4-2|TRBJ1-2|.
TGTGCCAGCAGCCCATCGAGGCACCCCTCGGGTGGCTACACCTTC
CASSPSRHPSGGYTF
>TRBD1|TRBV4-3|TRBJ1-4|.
TGCGCCAGCAGCCAAGATCCGGGCAGGGGGGTCGAAAAACTGTTTTTT
CASSQDPGRGVEKLFF
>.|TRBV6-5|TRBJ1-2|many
TGTGCCAGCAGTTACTCTCGGACAGACTATGGCTACACCTTC
CASSYSRTDYGYTF
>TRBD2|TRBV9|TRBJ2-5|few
TGTGCCAGCAGCTCTAGCGGGGGGGCGCAAGAGACCCAGTACTTC
CASSSSGGAQETQYF
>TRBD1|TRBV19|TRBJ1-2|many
TGTGCCAGTACCACCTTGGACAGGGGAAACTATGGCTACACCTTC
CASTTLDRGNYGYTF
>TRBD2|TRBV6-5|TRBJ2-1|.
TGTGCCAGCATCGAGACTAGCGGGGGGGCGAATGAGCAGTTCTTC
CASIETSGGANEQFF
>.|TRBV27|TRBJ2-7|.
TGTGCCAGCAGACGGGACCCACAAACAGGGGAGCAGTACTTC
CASRRDPQTGEQYF
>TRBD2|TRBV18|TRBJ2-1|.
TGTGCCAGCCTTCAAGCGGGGGGGCCCTACAATGAGCAGTTCTTC
CASLQAGGPYNEQFF
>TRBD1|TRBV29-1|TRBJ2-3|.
TGCAGCGTGGGGACAGGGGTGGATACGCAGTATTTT
CSVGTGVDTQYF
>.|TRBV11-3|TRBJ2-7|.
TGTGCTTCTAGAAGGGGCTACGAGCAGTACTTC
CASRRGYEQYF
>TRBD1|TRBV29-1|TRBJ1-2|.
TGCAGCGTTGAAGATTTCTACGCGACTACAGGGGAATCCGGCTACACCTTC
CSVEDFYATTGESGYTF
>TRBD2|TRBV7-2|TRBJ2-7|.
TGTGCCAGCAGCTCCCCCCACGAGCGGGGAGCCGCGTACTTC
CASSSPHERGAAYF
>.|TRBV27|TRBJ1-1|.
TGTGCCAGCAGTTCGTTACGACGGGGATTTTCGAACACTGAAGCTTTCTTT
CASSSLRRGFSNTEAFF
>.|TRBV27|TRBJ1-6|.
TGTGCCAGCAGTTCCATGACAAGCTCACCCCTCCACTTT
CASSSMTSSPLHF
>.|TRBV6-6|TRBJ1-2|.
TGTGCCAGCAGTTACTCCCACAGGGAACTATATGGCTACACCTTC
CASSYSHRELYGYTF
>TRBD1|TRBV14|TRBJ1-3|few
TGTGCCAGCAGGGGGACCGGGACAGCTAAAGGAAACACCATATATTTT
CASRGTGTAKGNTIYF
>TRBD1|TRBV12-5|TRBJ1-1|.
TGTGCTAGTGCCCCTCAGGGGGGACAGGAAGCTTTCTTT
CASAPQGGQEAFF
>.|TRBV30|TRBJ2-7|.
TGTGCCTGGAGGAAAGGGGGAAACTCCTACGAGCAGTACTTC
CAWRKGGNSYEQYF
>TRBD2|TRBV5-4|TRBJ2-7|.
TGTGCCAGCAGCCCGGGGGGGGCGTGGGCTGAGCAGTACTTC
CASSPGGAWAEQYF
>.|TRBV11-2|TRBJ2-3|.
TGTGCCAGCAGCTTGATCGGTCTGGGCACAGATACGCAGTATTTT
CASSLIGLGTDTQYF
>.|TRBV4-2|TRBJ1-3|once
TGTGCCAGCAGCCCGTACTGGGCAGAAACGAAATCTGGAAACACCATATATTTT
CASSPYWAETKSGNTIYF
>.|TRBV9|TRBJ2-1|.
TGTGCCAGCAGCGTAGAGCTTTCAAGCTCCTACAATGAGCAGTTCTTC
CASSVELSSSYNEQFF
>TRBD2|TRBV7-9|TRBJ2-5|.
TGTGCCAGCAGCTCGACTAGCGGGGGAGCAAAGGAGACCCAGTACTTC
CASSSTSGGAKETQYF
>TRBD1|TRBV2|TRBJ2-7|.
TGTGCCAGCCTCGAGACCGGGACAGGCGCCTACGAGCAGTACTTC
CASLETGTGAYEQYF
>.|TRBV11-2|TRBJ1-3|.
TGTGCCAGCAGCTTAAATGTGGGGGCTTCTGGAAACACCATATATTTT
CASSLNVGASGNTIYF
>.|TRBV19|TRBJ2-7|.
TGTGCCAGTAGCTGGACTATAGGGTACGAGCAGTACTTC
CASSWTIGYEQYF
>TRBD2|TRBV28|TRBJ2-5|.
TGTGCCAGCAGCACCGGGACTAGCTCCATGTCGGAGACCCAGTACTTC
CASSTGTSSMSETQYF
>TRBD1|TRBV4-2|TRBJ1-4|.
TGTGCCAGCAGCCCTGGACAGGGTAATGAAAAACTGTTTTTT
CASSPGQGNEKLFF
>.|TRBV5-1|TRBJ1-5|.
TGCGCCAGCAGCTTGGGGCAGAATAATCAGCCCCAGCATTTT
CASSLGQNNQPQHF
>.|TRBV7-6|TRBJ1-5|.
TGTGCCAGCAGCGCTCAAGGGCGGGTGGATCAGCCCCAGCATTTT
CASSAQGRVDQPQHF
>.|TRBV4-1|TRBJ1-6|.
TGCGCCAGCAGCCTCCGTACAGGGTATAATTCACCCCTCCACTTT
CASSLRTGYNSPLHF
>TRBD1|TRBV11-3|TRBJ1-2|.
TGTGCCAGCAGCCAACAGGGGGACTATGGCTACACCTTC
CASSQQGDYGYTF